This T cell receptor beta chain is from a study of OX40 agonist ivuxolimab in advanced cancers. Whole-study context: An anti-OX40 (CD134) antibody with agonistic activity, ivuxolimab, was administered to patients. Participants, around 80% male, averaged approximately 56 years of age, ranging from about 23 to 90. Study results and caveats: CD8+ T cells averaged more expanded clones than CD4+. Doses of 0.1 to 3.0 mg/kg were accompanied by clonal expansion of CD4+ and CD8+ blood T cells by week 6.

Of note for this clone: No antigen is known for it.

The ends were cut back, 4 bases at V and 2 bases at J, with 13 bases in the middle. CDR3 length equals 14 residues. The germline V gene encodes CDR1 SGHTS and CDR2 YDEGEE. Only in-frame clones appear in the TCRdb table, and some are missing; sequencing was by immunoSEQ multiplex PCR. The table shows just over 20,000 clones, with 87% occurring only once. The receptor was derived from an adult with an advanced solid tumor such as melanoma, head and neck, liver or kidney cancer. The chain links TRBV5-8 to TRBJ2-7, with D uncertain. Specimen: CD4+ or CD8+ T cells sorted from blood, collected in a trial of the OX40 agonist ivuxolimab. CDR3 sequence: CASSPLTRTYEQYF. In nucleotides, the CDR3 is TGTGCCAGCAGCCCCCTCACACGGACCTACGAGCAGTACTTC.